This TCR beta chain was captured in a study of OX40 agonist ivuxolimab in advanced cancers. As regards this clone: Relative to the germline gene, one junction end is altered; a read error may explain this.

TCRdb's copy holds only in-frame clones and misses some; the assay was immunoSEQ multiplex PCR. The data contain 60,000 to 80,000 clones, roughly 84% of them singletons. The germline gives CDR1 GTSNPN, CDR2 SVGIG (reference sequence). This CDR3 spans 13 amino acids. The sequencing used CD4+ or CD8+ T cells sorted from blood, collected in a trial of the OX40 agonist ivuxolimab. This chain links TRBV30 with TRBJ1-5; possibly TRBD1 for D (5 bases). This TCR came from an adult with an advanced solid tumor such as melanoma, head and neck, liver or kidney cancer. The chain's CDR3 is CAWSLQGHQPQHF. The CDR3, as DNA: TGTGCCTGGAGTCTCCAGGGCCATCAGCCCCAGCACTTT.